Listed below are T cell receptor beta chains from one sample, sequenced in a study of shared clonotypes between healthy human individuals. Assay: immunoSEQ multiplex PCR; the TCRdb copy retains only in-frame clones and omits some. The table records hundreds of thousands of clones, roughly three quarters of them present only once. The specimen was PBMCs. These receptors originate from a woman in her 40s in good health. Some clones in this sample may be carry-over from other donors' samples. Both conserved end residues are part of each CDR3. A D gene is named only where the DNA matches it firmly. Expanded clones are given a class, and other clones once, few, many or no size at all.

CDR3 DNA | CDR3 protein | clone size | J gene | V gene | D gene
TGCGCCAGCAGCCAAGGCCTAGCGCCTGCCTACGAGCAGTACTTC | CASSQGLAPAYEQYF | NA | TRBJ2-7 | TRBV4-3 | NA
TGTGCCAGCAGCCCACGACAGGCTTATGGCTACACCTTC | CASSPRQAYGYTF | NA | TRBJ1-2 | TRBV4-2 | NA
TGTGCCAGCAGTACGAGACAGGGAGCAGATGAGCAGTTCTTC | CASSTRQGADEQFF | NA | TRBJ2-1 | TRBV25-1 | TRBD1
TGTGCCAGCAGTTTTGGACAGGGACCGGGATACGAGCAGTACTTC | CASSFGQGPGYEQYF | NA | TRBJ2-7 | TRBV6-5 | TRBD1
TGTGCCAGCAGTGGACTAGCGGGATCGGATGAGCAGTTCTTC | CASSGLAGSDEQFF | once | TRBJ2-1 | TRBV6-4 | TRBD2
TGCGCCAGCAGCTTGCTCGCAGGGGGAAGCAACACTGAAGCTTTCTTT | CASSLLAGGSNTEAFF | NA | TRBJ1-1 | TRBV5-1 | TRBD1
TGTGCCAGCAGCGCAGATCGGACAGGGTTCTACAATGAGCAGTTCTTC | CASSADRTGFYNEQFF | NA | TRBJ2-1 | TRBV7-9 | TRBD1
TGTGCCAGCACCCGAGGCGGGGGCCGCGTGGAGCAGTACTTC | CASTRGGGRVEQYF | NA | TRBJ2-7 | TRBV5-8 | NA
TGCGCCAGCAGCTTACCTAGCGGGAATGACGAGCAGTACTTC | CASSLPSGNDEQYF | NA | TRBJ2-7 | TRBV5-1 | TRBD2
TGTGCCAGCAGCTTATCAAGCGGGAGCCACAATGAGCAGTTCTTC | CASSLSSGSHNEQFF | NA | TRBJ2-1 | TRBV7-3 | TRBD2
TGTGCCTGGAGTCCGGGACCAACGGGGGGCTACACCTTC | CAWSPGPTGGYTF | NA | TRBJ1-2 | TRBV30 | NA
TGTGCCAGCAGGGTCGACAGGGCGGACCAGCCCCAGCATTTT | CASRVDRADQPQHF | once | TRBJ1-5 | TRBV6-5 | TRBD1
TGTGCCAGCAGCTTAGGCTACGGACTAGCGGGAGAGGAGGAGCAGTACTTC | CASSLGYGLAGEEEQYF | NA | TRBJ2-7 | TRBV4-2 | TRBD2
TGTGCCTGGAACGCAGGGGTCCTCTATGGCTACACCTTC | CAWNAGVLYGYTF | NA | TRBJ1-2 | TRBV30 | NA
TGCGCCAGCAGTATTTGCGGGAGGTGGGGTGAGCAGTTCTTC | CASSICGRWGEQFF | NA | TRBJ2-1 | TRBV10-1 | TRBD2
TGCAGCGTTGAAGGCGGACACAGCTATGGCTACACCTTC | CSVEGGHSYGYTF | once | TRBJ1-2 | TRBV29-1 | NA